This T cell receptor beta chain comes out of a study of identifying expanded T cells in peripheral blood. Turning to this clone: Its antigen is not known.

Profiling relied on immunoSEQ multiplex PCR, and the TCRdb table lists in-frame clones only, not all of them. The data hold 95,000 to 100,000 clones, with roughly 85% observed a single time. Study-level results: Variance in clone template counts between roughly 2-week samples significantly increased with total template count across all healthy donors.

CDR3 size: 13 residues. V was pared by 5 bases and J by 7 bases, with 15 bases between. Germline-derived CDR1 and CDR2 are SGHAT and FQNNGV. This sequence was found in a person aged 18 to 75 in good health. The sequenced sample consisted of blood. The chain joins TRBV11-2 to TRBJ2-7; weak D call: TRBD2 (5 bases). CDR3 region: CASSQTRSGEQYF. The DNA of the CDR3 is TGTGCCAGCAGCCAGACCCGTTCGGGGGAGCAGTACTTC.